A few counts support the clone carrying this T cell receptor beta chain. Its cognate antigen is unknown. A patient was excluded if there was uncontrolled infection, other autoimmune disease, pregnancy or lactation. In making diagnoses, clinical symptoms, serum thyroxine and TRAb, thyroid ultrasound and orbital computed tomography were all used. This sample was included in a study of T cells in Graves' hyperthyroidism and ophthalmopathy. RNA transcripts yielded amplified TCR beta CDR3 regions. With the HTBI primer set, the TCR CDR3 went through a first round of RT-PCR. MiXCR, run by TCRdb on the multiplex PCR reads, gives a single entry per CDR3 protein. The data contain about 700,000 distinct CDR3 sequences, about 45% of them seen just once; the ten biggest clones take up about 7%. The CDR3 loop spans 16 amino acids. Trimming took 3 bases from V and 7 from J, leaving 21 bases between them. Germline assignment: CDR1 SGHTA and CDR2 FQGNSA.

Broader study findings: Ophthalmopathy and stable hyperthyroidism were separated by a 13 V-J model. Among clonotypes expanded in thyroid above 0.001, most were also found in blood.

The chain recombines TRBV7-2 with TRBJ1-1; unclear D gene. Sample: peripheral blood or thyroid tissue (not recorded which). The receptor comes from an adult man with Graves' disease, either hyperthyroidism or ophthalmopathy (not recorded which). CDR3 in amino acids: CASSFPTSTVDNEAFF. CDR3 nucleotide sequence: TGTGCCAGCAGCTTCCCTACGTCCACAGTTGATAATGAAGCTTTCTTT.